Listed below are T cell receptor beta chains from one sample, sequenced in a study of CD8+ T cells in alopecia areata. The method was immunoSEQ multiplex PCR; TCRdb's version includes in-frame clones alone and lacks a portion of them. Counted here are roughly 170,000 clones, approximately 56% occurring once; the ten biggest clones make up roughly 14%. Source: CD4+ T cells sorted from blood, taken at week 0. These receptors all come from a human donor with alopecia areata. Both conserved end residues are part of each CDR3. A D gene is named only where the DNA matches it firmly. Part of the rows lack a size; the others show once, few, many or a class for expanded clones.

>-|TRBJ1-3|-|TRBV25-1
CASSESGRVAGNTIYF
TGTGCCAGCAGTGAAAGCGGCAGGGTGGCTGGAAACACCATATATTTT
>-|TRBJ1-1|few|TRBV30
CAWSFRSGARRTEAFF
TGTGCCTGGAGTTTCCGCTCGGGGGCGAGGCGCACTGAAGCTTTCTTT
>-|TRBJ1-2|-|TRBV5-4
CASTALAGGGYTF
TGTGCCAGCACCGCCCTCGCAGGTGGAGGCTACACCTTC
>-|TRBJ2-3|once|TRBV29-1
CSVAGRNTDTQYF
TGCAGCGTTGCAGGCAGGAACACAGATACGCAGTATTTT
>-|TRBJ2-7|-|TRBV30
CAWTSAYEQYF
TGTGCCTGGACTAGCGCCTACGAGCAGTACTTC
>TRBD1|TRBJ1-2|-|TRBV5-1
CASSLGTGGQPDGYTF
TGCGCCAGCAGCTTGGGGACAGGGGGCCAACCAGACGGCTACACCTTC
>TRBD2|TRBJ2-5|-|TRBV5-6
CASSFGGGAWETQYF
TGTGCCAGCAGCTTCGGCGGGGGGGCCTGGGAGACCCAGTACTTC
>TRBD1|TRBJ1-4|-|TRBV2
CASTRTGRQEKLFF
TGTGCCAGCACCAGGACAGGGCGCCAGGAAAAACTGTTTTTT
>-|TRBJ1-2|few|TRBV20-1
CSAYEYGYTF
TGCAGTGCGTATGAGTATGGCTACACCTTC
>-|TRBJ1-1|-|TRBV4-1
CASSQEGAEAFF
TGCGCCAGCAGCCAAGAGGGGGCTGAAGCTTTCTTT
>-|TRBJ2-6|-|TRBV2
CASSEIGAGANVLTF
TGTGCCAGCAGTGAAATAGGGGCTGGGGCCAACGTCCTGACTTTC
>TRBD2|TRBJ2-2|-|TRBV27
CASSPTLAGGRRGELFF
TGTGCCAGCAGTCCCACACTAGCGGGGGGGCGCAGGGGGGAGCTGTTTTTT
>TRBD2|TRBJ2-2|-|TRBV5-6
CASSLVGSGGLNTGELFF
TGTGCCAGCAGCTTGGTAGGCAGCGGGGGCCTCAACACCGGGGAGCTGTTTTTT
>-|TRBJ1-2|-|TRBV30
CAWNTQLVYTF
TGTGCCTGGAATACCCAACTTGTCTACACCTTC
>-|TRBJ2-6|-|TRBV15
CATSRFGDGAPGANVLTF
TGTGCCACCAGCAGATTCGGGGACGGTGCCCCTGGGGCCAACGTCCTGACTTTC
>-|TRBJ1-1|-|TRBV11-3
CASSPAGRGRTEAFF
TGTGCCAGCAGCCCCGCGGGCAGGGGTAGGACTGAAGCTTTCTTT
>-|TRBJ2-5|-|TRBV6-5
CASSVLAGSQETQYF
TGTGCCAGCAGTGTCCTAGCCGGGTCTCAAGAGACCCAGTACTTC
>TRBD1|TRBJ2-7|-|TRBV29-1
CSVLRQGAIYEQYF
TGCAGCGTCCTCAGACAGGGGGCTATCTACGAGCAGTACTTC
>TRBD1|TRBJ2-1|-|TRBV11-2
CASSPRTGVNEQFF
TGTGCCAGCAGCCCAAGGACAGGTGTCAATGAGCAGTTCTTC
>-|TRBJ1-4|-|TRBV6-5
CASTQWPAQSGKLFF
TGTGCCAGCACCCAGTGGCCAGCTCAAAGTGGAAAACTGTTTTTT
>-|TRBJ2-3|few|TRBV6-1
CASSVVNGDTQYF
TGTGCCAGCAGTGTAGTAAACGGAGATACGCAGTATTTT
>TRBD1|TRBJ2-5|-|TRBV5-1
CASSFGTGETQYF
TGCGCCAGCAGCTTCGGGACAGGGGAGACCCAGTACTTC
>TRBD1|TRBJ1-4|-|TRBV29-1
CSVGQGGEKLFF
TGCAGCGTTGGACAGGGGGGCGAAAAACTGTTTTTT
>-|TRBJ2-5|-|TRBV29-1
CSVGGRNQETQYF
TGCAGCGTTGGAGGCAGAAACCAAGAGACCCAGTACTTC
>-|TRBJ1-5|-|TRBV29-1
CSVGEGASNQPQHF
TGCAGCGTTGGAGAAGGGGCAAGCAATCAGCCCCAGCATTTT
>-|TRBJ2-5|-|TRBV6-5
CASSYREHETQYF
TGTGCCAGCAGTTACAGGGAACACGAGACCCAGTACTTC
>TRBD1|TRBJ1-4|-|TRBV23-1
CASSTRRGLREKLFF
TGCGCCAGCAGTACACGCAGGGGGCTGAGAGAAAAACTGTTTTTT
>-|TRBJ1-1|-|TRBV29-1
CSVQTGNTEAFF
TGCAGCGTTCAGACAGGGAACACTGAAGCTTTCTTT
>-|TRBJ2-7|-|TRBV2
CATGLKSPYEQYF
TGTGCCACAGGACTGAAGAGCCCCTACGAGCAGTACTTC
>-|TRBJ2-5|few|TRBV29-1
CSAARQPVETQYF
TGCAGCGCCGCGCGTCAGCCGGTAGAGACCCAGTACTTC
>TRBD2|TRBJ2-5|-|TRBV4-1
CASSQGGGARETQYF
TGCGCCAGCAGCCAAGGCGGGGGGGCACGAGAGACCCAGTACTTC
>TRBD1|TRBJ2-1|-|TRBV11-2
CASSSLGQGGYNEQFF
TGTGCCAGCAGCTCCTTGGGACAGGGGGGGTACAATGAGCAGTTCTTC
>-|TRBJ2-2|-|TRBV5-1
CASSLAGGELFF
TGCGCCAGCAGCTTGGCTGGCGGGGAGCTGTTTTTT
>-|TRBJ2-3|-|TRBV5-1
CASSGRAGREKDTQYF
TGCGCCAGCAGCGGTCGGGCAGGGAGAGAAAAAGATACGCAGTATTTT
>-|TRBJ2-7|-|TRBV14
CASSQFGAGYEQYF
TGTGCCAGCAGCCAATTCGGGGCAGGGTACGAGCAGTACTTC
>-|TRBJ1-4|-|TRBV5-5
CASSFGQYNEKLFF
TGTGCCAGCAGTTTCGGACAGTACAATGAAAAACTGTTTTTT
>TRBD2|TRBJ2-3|-|TRBV4-1
CASSNGLAPDTQYF
TGCGCCAGCAGCAACGGACTAGCCCCAGATACGCAGTATTTT
>-|TRBJ1-2|-|TRBV6-6
CASQTGARTIYGYTF
TGTGCCAGCCAAACGGGGGCCAGAACAATCTATGGCTACACCTTC
>TRBD1|TRBJ1-2|-|TRBV18
CASSLDRVPYYGYTF
TGTGCCAGCTCACTGGACAGGGTTCCCTACTATGGCTACACCTTC
>-|TRBJ1-2|-|TRBV5-1
CASSETAPWGYTF
TGCGCCAGCAGCGAGACAGCGCCTTGGGGCTACACCTTC
>TRBD1|TRBJ1-1|-|TRBV6-5
CASRDRTAWAEAFF
TGTGCCAGCAGGGACAGGACCGCATGGGCTGAAGCTTTCTTT
>TRBD2|TRBJ2-5|few|TRBV7-6
CASSLGLAGRQETQYF
TGTGCCAGCAGCTTGGGACTAGCGGGTAGGCAAGAGACCCAGTACTTC
>TRBD2|TRBJ2-1|few|TRBV7-3
CASSPGLRDNEQFF
TGTGCCAGCAGCCCGGGACTACGGGACAATGAGCAGTTCTTC
>-|TRBJ1-4|few|TRBV29-1
CSARRTDSTNEKLFF
TGCAGCGCCAGAAGGACAGATTCAACTAATGAAAAACTGTTTTTT
>TRBD1|TRBJ2-7|few|TRBV23-1
CASSQTRGTGELGNEQYF
TGCGCCAGCAGTCAGACTCGCGGGACAGGGGAACTGGGGAACGAGCAGTACTTC
>-|TRBJ2-7|few|TRBV5-1
CASSYARDNEQYF
TGCGCCAGCAGCTATGCCAGGGATAACGAGCAGTACTTC
>TRBD1|TRBJ1-5|few|TRBV30
CAWSVLGTVNQPQHF
TGTGCCTGGAGTGTACTCGGGACAGTTAATCAGCCCCAGCATTTT
>-|TRBJ1-2|-|TRBV30
CARGRAYGYTF
TGTGCCAGAGGCAGGGCGTATGGCTACACCTTC
>TRBD1|TRBJ1-2|few|TRBV29-1
CSVERDRGRGYTF
TGCAGCGTTGAAAGGGACAGGGGAAGAGGCTACACCTTC
>-|TRBJ1-2|-|TRBV29-1
CSFRDNYGYTF
TGCAGCTTCCGGGACAACTATGGCTACACCTTC
>-|TRBJ1-2|-|TRBV6-5
CASSYASVANYGYTF
TGTGCCAGCAGTTATGCGTCAGTAGCTAACTATGGCTACACCTTC
>TRBD1|TRBJ1-1|-|TRBV15
CATSRGSGQGGTEAFF
TGTGCCACCAGCAGAGGATCGGGACAGGGAGGGACTGAAGCTTTCTTT
>-|TRBJ2-5|-|TRBV20-1
CSATGETQYF
TGCAGTGCCACCGGAGAGACCCAGTACTTC
>-|TRBJ2-2|few|TRBV7-3
CASSRLGENTGELFF
TGTGCCAGCAGCAGACTAGGCGAAAACACCGGGGAGCTGTTTTTT
>TRBD2|TRBJ2-6|-|TRBV19
CASRGGVSGANVLTF
TGTGCCAGTCGGGGAGGGGTCTCTGGGGCCAACGTCCTGACTTTC
>-|TRBJ1-1|-|TRBV30
CAWSQMNTEAFF
TGTGCCTGGAGTCAGATGAACACTGAAGCTTTCTTT
>-|TRBJ2-6|-|TRBV5-1
CASSLDGANVLTF
TGCGCCAGCAGCTTAGATGGGGCCAACGTCCTGACTTTC
>TRBD2|TRBJ2-3|-|TRBV7-2
CASSLTSGGTDTQYF
TGTGCCAGCAGCTTAACTAGCGGGGGCACAGATACGCAGTATTTT